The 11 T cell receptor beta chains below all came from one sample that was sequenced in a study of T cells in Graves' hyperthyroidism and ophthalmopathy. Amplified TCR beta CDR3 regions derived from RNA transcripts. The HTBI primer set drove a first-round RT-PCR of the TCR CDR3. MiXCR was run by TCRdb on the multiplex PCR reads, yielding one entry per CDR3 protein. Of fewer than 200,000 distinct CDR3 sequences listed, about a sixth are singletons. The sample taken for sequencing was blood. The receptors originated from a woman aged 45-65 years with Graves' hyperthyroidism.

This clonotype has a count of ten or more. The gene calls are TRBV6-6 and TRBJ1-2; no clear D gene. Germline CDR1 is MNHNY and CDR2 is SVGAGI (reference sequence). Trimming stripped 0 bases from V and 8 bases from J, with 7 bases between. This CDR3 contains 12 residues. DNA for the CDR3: TGTGCCAGCAGTTACTCGGAGGGCGGCTACACCTTC. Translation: CASSYSEGGYTF.

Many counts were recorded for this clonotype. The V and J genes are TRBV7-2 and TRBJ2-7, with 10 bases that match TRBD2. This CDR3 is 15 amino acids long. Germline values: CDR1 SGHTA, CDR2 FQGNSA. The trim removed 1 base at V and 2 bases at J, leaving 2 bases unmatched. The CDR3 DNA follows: TGTGCCAGCAGCTTAGGAGCGGGGGGGACCTACGAGCAGTACTTC. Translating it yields CASSLGAGGTYEQYF.

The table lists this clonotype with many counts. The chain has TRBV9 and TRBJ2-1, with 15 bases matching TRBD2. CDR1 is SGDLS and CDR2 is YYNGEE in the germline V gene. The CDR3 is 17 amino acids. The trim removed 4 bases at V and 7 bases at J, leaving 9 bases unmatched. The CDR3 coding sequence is TGTGCCAGCAGCCCCCAGGGGGGACTAGCGGGGGGAAATGAGCAGTTCTTC. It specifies CASSPQGGLAGGNEQFF.

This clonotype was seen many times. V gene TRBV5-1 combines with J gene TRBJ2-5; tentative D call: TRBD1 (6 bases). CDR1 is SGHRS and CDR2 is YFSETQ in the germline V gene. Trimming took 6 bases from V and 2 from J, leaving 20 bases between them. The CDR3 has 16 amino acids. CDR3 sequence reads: CASNSQGWSLQETQYF. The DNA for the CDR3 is TGCGCCAGCAACAGCCAGGGGTGGTCTCTGCAAGAGACCCAGTACTTC.

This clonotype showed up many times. The CDR3 region has the DNA TGTGCCAGCAGCCGGGACAGATACTACGAGCAGTACTTC. Translated: CASSRDRYYEQYF. The chain couples TRBV11-2 to TRBJ2-7, with TRBD1 matching 7 bases. J lost 3 bases, V lost 5 bases, and 4 bases had no gene match. The CDR3 totals 13 residues. Germline V gene data show CDR1 as SGHAT and CDR2 as FQNNGV.

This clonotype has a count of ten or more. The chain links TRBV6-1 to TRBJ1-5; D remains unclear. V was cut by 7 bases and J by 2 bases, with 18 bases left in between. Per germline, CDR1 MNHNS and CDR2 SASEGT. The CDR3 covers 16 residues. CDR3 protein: CASKPREDSGNQPQHF. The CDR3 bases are TGTGCCAGCAAACCAAGGGAGGATTCGGGCAATCAGCCCCAGCATTTT.

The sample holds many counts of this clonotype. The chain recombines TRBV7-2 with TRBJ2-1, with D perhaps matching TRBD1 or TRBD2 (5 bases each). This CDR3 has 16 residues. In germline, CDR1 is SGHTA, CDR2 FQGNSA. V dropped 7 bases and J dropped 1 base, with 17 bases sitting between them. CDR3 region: CASKTLRGGSYNEQFF. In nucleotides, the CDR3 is TGTGCCAGCAAAACTTTGAGGGGCGGGTCCTACAATGAGCAGTTCTTC.

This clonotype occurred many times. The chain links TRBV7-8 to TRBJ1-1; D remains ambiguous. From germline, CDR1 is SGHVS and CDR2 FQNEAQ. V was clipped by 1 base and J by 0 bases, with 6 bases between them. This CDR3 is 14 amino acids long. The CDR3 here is CASSLGNMNTEAFF. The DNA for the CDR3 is TGTGCCAGCAGCTTAGGCAACATGAACACTGAAGCTTTCTTT.

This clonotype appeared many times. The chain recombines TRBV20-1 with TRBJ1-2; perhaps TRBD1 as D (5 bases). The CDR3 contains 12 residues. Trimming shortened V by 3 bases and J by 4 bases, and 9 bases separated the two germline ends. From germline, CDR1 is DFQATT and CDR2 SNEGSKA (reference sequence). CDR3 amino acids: CSASAGTYGYTF. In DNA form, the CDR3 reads TGCAGTGCTAGTGCAGGGACCTATGGCTACACCTTC.

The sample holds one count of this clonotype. The CDR3 spells CASRDRIQETQYF. The CDR3, as DNA: TGTGCCAGCAGGGACAGGATCCAAGAGACCCAGTACTTC. The chain is built from TRBV11-2 and TRBJ2-5, with TRBD1 matching over 7 bases. Germline-derived CDR1 and CDR2 are SGHAT and FQNNGV. The trim removed 6 bases at V and 1 base at J, leaving 2 bases unmatched. This CDR3 is built from 13 residues.

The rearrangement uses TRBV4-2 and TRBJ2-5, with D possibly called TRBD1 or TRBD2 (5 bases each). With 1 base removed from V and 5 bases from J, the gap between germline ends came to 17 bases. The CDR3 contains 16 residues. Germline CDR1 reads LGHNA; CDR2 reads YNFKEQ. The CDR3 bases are TGTGCCAGCAGCCAAGCGTTTCAGGGAGATAAGGAGACCCAGTACTTC. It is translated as CASSQAFQGDKETQYF.